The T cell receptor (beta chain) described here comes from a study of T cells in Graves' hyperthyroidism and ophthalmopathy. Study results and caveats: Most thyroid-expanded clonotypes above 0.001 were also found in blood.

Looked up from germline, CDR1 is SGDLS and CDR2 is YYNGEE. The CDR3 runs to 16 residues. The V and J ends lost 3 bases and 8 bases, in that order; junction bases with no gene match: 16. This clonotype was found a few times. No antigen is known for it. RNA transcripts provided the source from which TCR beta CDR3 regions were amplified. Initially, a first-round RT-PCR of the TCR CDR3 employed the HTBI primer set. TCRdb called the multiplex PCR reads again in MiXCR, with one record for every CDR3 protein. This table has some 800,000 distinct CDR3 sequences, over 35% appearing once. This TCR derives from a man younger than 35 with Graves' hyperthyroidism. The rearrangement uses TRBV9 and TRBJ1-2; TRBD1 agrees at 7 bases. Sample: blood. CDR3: CASSGDRQGPQSGYTF. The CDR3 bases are TGTGCCAGCAGCGGCGACCGACAGGGACCCCAGTCGGGCTACACCTTC.